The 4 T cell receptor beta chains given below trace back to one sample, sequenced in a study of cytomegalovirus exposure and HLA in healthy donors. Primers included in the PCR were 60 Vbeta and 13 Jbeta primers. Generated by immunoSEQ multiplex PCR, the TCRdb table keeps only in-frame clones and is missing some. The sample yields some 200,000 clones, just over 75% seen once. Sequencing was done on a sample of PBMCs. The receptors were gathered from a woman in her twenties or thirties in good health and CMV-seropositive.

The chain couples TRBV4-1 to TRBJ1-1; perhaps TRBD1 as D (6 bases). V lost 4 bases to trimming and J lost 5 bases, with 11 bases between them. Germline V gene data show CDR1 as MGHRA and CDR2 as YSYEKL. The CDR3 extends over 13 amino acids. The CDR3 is CASSRGQSTEAFF. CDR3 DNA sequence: TGCGCCAGCAGCCGAGGACAGTCGACTGAAGCTTTCTTT.

CDR3 DNA: TGTGCCAGTAGTATTGTAGCGGGGGCCACAGATACGCAGTATTTT. It codes for CASSIVAGATDTQYF. J is TRBJ2-3 and V is TRBV19; 9 nucleotides match TRBD2. The germline V gene has CDR1 LNHDA and CDR2 SQIVND (reference sequence). This CDR3 is built from 15 residues. V shed 3 bases and J 2 bases; nucleotides not matched to a gene: 3.

In nucleotides, the CDR3 is TGTGCCTGGGGGACGGGGGTTGAGCAGTTCTTC. Encoded protein: CAWGTGVEQFF. The rearrangement joins TRBV30 to TRBJ2-1; the D gene is possibly TRBD2 (6 bases). Looked up from germline, CDR1 is GTSNPN and CDR2 is SVGIG (reference sequence). CDR3 length: 11 residues. The V end lost 5 bases, the J end lost 9 bases, and 11 bases lay between the germline ends. The whole variable domain, remainder taken from reference TRBV30 and TRBJ2-1, is SQTIHQWPATLVQPVGSPLSLECTVEGTSNPNLYWYRQAAGRGLQLLFYSVGIGQISSEVPQNLSASRPQDRQFILSSKKLLLSDSGFYLCAWGTGVEQFFGPGTRLTVL.

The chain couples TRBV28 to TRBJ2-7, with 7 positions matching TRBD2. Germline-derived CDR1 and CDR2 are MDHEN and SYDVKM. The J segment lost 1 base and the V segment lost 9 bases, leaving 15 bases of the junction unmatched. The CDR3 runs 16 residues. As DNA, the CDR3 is TGTGCCAGTCCCCCAAAGGGAGGGATGAGGTCCTACGAGCAGTACTTC. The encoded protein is CASPPKGGMRSYEQYF.